The table lists the clone carrying this TCR beta chain with many counts. The target antigen is unknown. The TCR library protocol attached unique molecular identifiers to the individual cDNA molecules. A single record per CDR3 protein comes from TCRdb applying MiXCR to the 5' RACE reads. The repertoire has about 48,000 distinct CDR3 sequences, roughly 9.8% of them found once; the top ten carry over 6.5%. This record comes from a study of early T cells in non-severe SARS-CoV-2 infection. About the research overall: Unsorted whole blood bulk RNA was sequenced, with unpaired chains.

Per the germline V gene, CDR1 is MNHEY and CDR2 is SVGAGI. This CDR3 has 17 amino acids. Losses at the gene ends were 8 bases for V and 0 bases for J; bases not matched to a gene: 14. Study-wide results and caveats: CD4 and private specificities were missed by VDJdb matching, which favored anti-spike CD8 responses.

The V gene is TRBV6-5, the J gene TRBJ2-3, with TRBD2 matching 7 bases. Material: whole blood. The source of this sequence is an adult who was a healthcare worker with PCR-confirmed SARS-CoV-2 infection or an uninfected control (not recorded which). The CDR3 DNA follows: TGTGCCAGCTCAGCAGCTAGGCCTAGCGGAAGCACAGATACGCAGTATTTT. Amino acid sequence: CASSAARPSGSTDTQYF.